The entry that follows covers one TCR beta chain sequence. These data originate in a study of T cell repertoires in cytomegalovirus infection. Study-level background: Carrying CMV and the relevant HLA type showed in public TCR beta signatures.

The CDR3 runs 12 residues. Germline V lookup: CDR1 SGHTA, CDR2 FQGTGA. V was shortened by 4 bases and J by 9 bases, with 10 bases between the two germline ends. TCRdb passed the reads through MiXCR, listing each CDR3 protein once. The sample has about 150,000 distinct CDR3 sequences; over 15% are singletons. Sequenced input: CD8+ T cells from PBMCs. The chain recombines TRBV7-3 with TRBJ2-1, with TRBD2 as a possible D gene (6 bases). This clonotype was obtained from a human donor in good health (CMV status not recorded). Some clones in this sample may be carry-over from other donors' samples. CDR3 protein: CASSYSGTEQFF. In DNA form, the CDR3 reads TGTGCCAGCAGCTATAGCGGAACTGAGCAGTTCTTC.